The 30 T cell receptor beta chains in this list originate from one sample, sequenced in a study of T cell responses to AZD1222 COVID-19 vaccine. Sequencing used immunoSEQ multiplex PCR; TCRdb keeps in-frame clones, though not all of them. This repertoire shows around 70,000 clones, 79% found once; its top ten account for more than 20%. Sequenced here: peripheral blood, sampled on day 0 of MenACWY control vaccination. The receptor set was obtained from an adult in good health.

DNA for the CDR3: TGTGCCAGCTCACCCCAGGGGAGTGAACAGCCCCAGCATTTT. It specifies CASSPQGSEQPQHF. The chain recombines TRBV18 with TRBJ1-5; possibly TRBD1 for D (6 bases). CDR1 is KGHSH and CDR2 is LQKENI in the germline V gene. V was trimmed by 3 bases and J by 7 bases, leaving 13 bases between them. The CDR3 has 14 amino acids.

The chain links TRBV5-1 to TRBJ1-1; D call uncertain. V was clipped by 3 bases and J by 2 bases, with 11 bases between them. CDR1 SGHRS and CDR2 YFSETQ come from the germline V gene. The CDR3 loop spans 14 amino acids. The CDR3 is CASSSRSGNTEAFF. DNA for the CDR3: TGCGCCAGCAGCTCGAGGTCAGGAAACACTGAAGCTTTCTTT. Using reference TRBV5-1 and TRBJ1-1 for the parts outside the CDR3, the full variable domain is KAGVTQTPRYLIKTRGQQVTLSCSPISGHRSVSWYQQTPGQGLQFLFEYFSETQRNKGNFPGRFSGRQFSNSRSEMNVSTLELGDSALYLCASSSRSGNTEAFFGQGTRLTVV.

The chain recombines TRBV30 with TRBJ1-1; tentative D call: TRBD1 (5 bases). The V end was cut by 4 bases, the J end by 1 base, with 10 bases between. This CDR3 contains 13 residues. Germline CDR1 GTSNPN, CDR2 SVGIG (reference sequence). CDR3 bases: TGTGCCTGGAAGGGGACTTGGAACACTGAAGCTTTCTTT. Its translation is CAWKGTWNTEAFF.

J is TRBJ2-7 and V is TRBV12-3 or TRBV12-4; the match to TRBD1 covers 8 bases. CDR3 length: 13 residues. J gave up 12 bases and V 3 bases, and 10 bases lay outside the gene matches. In DNA form, the CDR3 reads TGTGCCAGCAGTTTGGCGTCGACAGGGGTTCTGTACTTC. It codes for CASSLASTGVLYF.

Only one count was recorded for this clone. The genes are TRBV6-6 and TRBJ1-1; D not certain. Trimming removed 4 bases from V and 6 bases from J, with 15 bases in between. Germline CDR1 reads MNHNY; CDR2 reads SVGAGI (reference sequence). This CDR3 region has 14 residues. The CDR3 reads CASSSPTSNAEAFF. Here the CDR3 DNA reads TGTGCCAGCAGTTCCCCGACATCTAACGCTGAAGCTTTCTTT.

The J gene is TRBJ1-5, the V gene TRBV4-3; D not certain. CDR1 and CDR2 from the germline V gene are LGHNA and YSLEER. The V end was cut by 3 bases, the J end by 5 bases, with 11 bases between. CDR3 size: 14 residues. The CDR3 sequence is CASSHDIADQPQHF. CDR3 nucleotides: TGCGCCAGCAGCCACGACATCGCCGATCAGCCCCAGCATTTT.

The chain couples TRBV3-1 (or the pseudogene TRBV3-2) to TRBJ2-3, with TRBD2 as a possible D gene (5 bases). CDR3 size: 15 residues. Deletions cut 4 bases from V and 0 bases from J, with 11 bases between. Per the germline V gene, CDR1 is LGHDT and CDR2 is YNNKEL (reference sequence). In DNA form, the CDR3 reads TGTGCCAGCAGCCTTAGGACGGGAAGCACAGATACGCAGTATTTT. It encodes CASSLRTGSTDTQYF.

The V gene is TRBV5-1, the J gene TRBJ1-1, with a possible D match to TRBD1 (6 bases). The CDR3 spans 16 residues. The V gene lost 1 base and the J gene lost 3 bases, with 16 bases spanning the gap. The germline CDR1 and CDR2 sequences are SGHRS and YFSETQ. The CDR3 sequence: CASSLSGARRDTEAFF. DNA for the CDR3: TGCGCCAGCAGCTTGTCGGGGGCGAGGAGGGACACTGAAGCTTTCTTT.

This sequence joins TRBV7-3 and TRBJ2-3; the match to TRBD2 covers 8 bases. The CDR3 extends over 15 amino acids. The V gene's germline CDR1 is SGHTA and CDR2 FQGTGA. Unmatched junction bases numbered 6, after V lost 5 bases and J lost 2 bases. DNA for the CDR3: TGTGCCAGCAGCCGGAGCGGGGGCGACACAGATACGCAGTATTTT. Protein: CASSRSGGDTDTQYF.

The rearrangement uses TRBV7-9 and TRBJ2-5; no definite D call. CDR1 is SEHNR, CDR2 FQNEAQ, per germline (reference sequence). The CDR3 is 12 amino acids. Trimming left V 5 bases short and J 1 base short, with 5 bases between. The CDR3 sequence: CASSPTQETQYF. CDR3 in DNA: TGTGCCAGCAGCCCAACCCAAGAGACCCAGTACTTC.

This clone was seen repeatedly, ten times or more. The chain employs TRBV27 and TRBJ2-1; D is undetermined. Germline V gene sequence: CDR1 MNHEY, CDR2 SMNVEV (reference sequence). The V end lost 4 bases, the J end lost 9 bases, and 10 bases lay between the germline ends. This CDR3 contains 12 residues. Written as DNA, the CDR3 is TGTGCCAGCAGTTCGGGCTGGGCTGAGCAGTTCTTC. This sequence encodes CASSSGWAEQFF.

Concerning this clone: Germline and junction disagree at one end, which may indicate a read error. The V call is TRBV4-2, the J call TRBJ1-4; D remains unclear. Germline V gene data show CDR1 as LGHNA and CDR2 as YNFKEQ. CDR3 length equals 18 residues. The CDR3 DNA reads TGTGCCGGCAGCCAAGACGGCGCGGAGTTTGCAACTAATGAAAAACTGTTTTTT. Its translation: CAGSQDGAEFATNEKLFF.

This clone was counted a few times. The chain joins TRBV5-6 to TRBJ2-7, with a possible D match to TRBD1 (6 bases). V lost 2 bases and J 5 bases, leaving 20 bases between the germline ends. The CDR3 has 16 amino acids. The germline CDR1 and CDR2 sequences are SGHDT and YYEEEE. The CDR3 spells CASSFFVGGLGDEQYF. CDR3 in DNA: TGTGCCAGCAGCTTCTTCGTAGGGGGTCTGGGGGACGAGCAGTACTTC.

The chain recombines TRBV9 with TRBJ2-2; 8 nucleotides match TRBD1. The length of the CDR3 is 16 residues. Germline V gene sequence: CDR1 SGDLS, CDR2 YYNGEE. After removal of 3 bases from V and 5 bases from J, the junction contained 9 bases not matched to a gene. The CDR3 here is CASSATGTGGTGELFF. CDR3 bases: TGTGCCAGCAGCGCTACCGGGACAGGAGGAACCGGGGAGCTGTTTTTT. The full variable domain, completed using reference TRBV9 and TRBJ2-2, is DSGVTQTPKHLITATGQRVTLRCSPRSGDLSVYWYQQSLDQGLQFLIQYYNGEERAKGNILERFSAQQFPDLHSELNLSSLELGDSALYFCASSATGTGGTGELFFGEGSRLTVL.

The chain combines TRBV27 with TRBJ1-4, with D unresolved. This CDR3 contains 15 residues. Germline CDR1 is MNHEY and CDR2 is SMNVEV (reference sequence). V lost 6 bases and J 8 bases, leaving 19 bases between the germline ends. In DNA form, the CDR3 reads TGTGCCAGCAGCGATACCGCGTCGGCAACGGAAAAACTGTTTTTT. Amino acids: CASSDTASATEKLFF.

The chain uses TRBV5-1 and TRBJ1-3; D is unclear. The germline V and J ends were trimmed by 4 bases and 0 bases, with 8 bases remaining between them. The CDR3 covers 14 residues. Germline CDR1 reads SGHRS; CDR2 reads YFSETQ. The chain's CDR3 is CASSVGLSGNTIYF. The CDR3, as DNA: TGCGCCAGCAGCGTGGGTCTCTCTGGAAACACCATATATTTT.

The genes are TRBV6-2 or TRBV6-3 and TRBJ2-1, with D possibly being TRBD2 (5 bases). The CDR3 runs 13 residues. Germline CDR1 and CDR2: MNHEY and SVGEGT. Trimming took off 2 bases at V and 14 bases at J, with 16 bases between the two ends. Written as DNA, the CDR3 is TGTGCCAGCAGTTACGGGGAGATTCAACAAGAGTTCTTC. Translating gives CASSYGEIQQEFF.

This sequence joins TRBV4-1 and TRBJ2-1, with D perhaps matching TRBD1 or TRBD2 (5 bases each). Germline assignment: CDR1 MGHRA and CDR2 YSYEKL. The V end lost 5 bases, the J end lost 8 bases, and 16 bases lay between the germline ends. CDR3 length: 14 amino acids. The CDR3 DNA sequence: TGCGCCAGCAGCTCGTGGATGGGGGTGGATGAGCAGTTCTTC. It translates to CASSSWMGVDEQFF.

The chain carries TRBV28 and TRBJ2-4; maybe TRBD2 (5 bases). The V and J ends lost 4 bases and 4 bases respectively, with 14 bases between them. This CDR3 contains 15 residues. The germline V gene has CDR1 MDHEN and CDR2 SYDVKM. Here the CDR3 DNA reads TGTGCCAGCAGTTCCCCCGAGGGAAATAAAAACATTCAGTACTTC. Protein product: CASSSPEGNKNIQYF.

The chain couples TRBV10-3 to TRBJ2-7; TRBD2 matches 8 bases. The CDR3 has 17 amino acids. Losses at the gene ends were 3 bases for V and 2 bases for J; bases not matched to a gene: 12. Germline CDR1 and CDR2: ENHRY and SYGVKD. CDR3: CAISDPGGRESPYEQYF. CDR3 nucleotides: TGTGCCATCAGTGATCCGGGGGGGCGGGAGAGTCCCTACGAGCAGTACTTC.

V usage is TRBV19 and J usage is TRBJ1-5, with D possibly TRBD1 on 5 matching bases. CDR3 length: 13 residues. V shed 5 bases and J shed 5 bases, with 10 bases lying between them. Per germline, CDR1 LNHDA and CDR2 SQIVND (reference sequence). DNA of the CDR3: TGTGCCAGTAGTCCCGGGGGGGATCAGCCCCAGCATTTT. Protein product: CASSPGGDQPQHF.

J is TRBJ2-7 and V is TRBV4-3; TRBD2 matches 8 bases. CDR1 is LGHNA, CDR2 YSLEER, per germline. The CDR3 is 14 amino acids. The junction had 7 bases not matched to a gene; V was cut back by 4 bases and J by 5 bases. Written as DNA, the CDR3 is TGCGCCAGCAGCCCCGGGGCGGGGGGAAACGAGCAGTACTTC. Encoded protein: CASSPGAGGNEQYF.

The rearrangement links TRBV30 to TRBJ1-6; TRBD1 is a possible D gene (5 bases). Germline assignment: CDR1 GTSNPN and CDR2 SVGIG (reference sequence). The CDR3 loop spans 14 amino acids. The V and J ends lost 2 bases and 10 bases respectively, with 15 bases between them. The CDR3 coding sequence is TGTGCCTGGAGTACGGTAGGGGCTCGGTCACCCCTCCACTTT. Translated: CAWSTVGARSPLHF.

The chain is built from TRBV30 and TRBJ2-1; D remains unclear. Germline lookup yields CDR1 GTSNPN and CDR2 SVGIG (reference sequence). This CDR3 is built from 16 residues. V was cut by 0 bases and J by 0 bases, with 12 bases left in between. CDR3 loop: CAWSVGRHSSYNEQFF. Here the CDR3 DNA reads TGTGCCTGGAGTGTTGGCCGCCATAGCTCCTACAATGAGCAGTTCTTC.

The chain is built from TRBV19 and TRBJ1-5; no clear D. This CDR3 region has 15 residues. The germline V gene has CDR1 LNHDA and CDR2 SQIVND (reference sequence). Deletions cut 4 bases from V and 0 bases from J, with 10 bases between. CDR3 residues: CASSTSWGSNQPQHF. CDR3 sequence (DNA): TGTGCCAGTAGTACTTCTTGGGGTAGCAATCAGCCCCAGCATTTT.

This chain links TRBV7-8 with TRBJ1-3; weak D call: TRBD1 (5 bases). The CDR3 sequence is 14 residues long. Germline values: CDR1 SGHVS, CDR2 FQNEAQ. The V gene lost 5 bases and the J gene lost 0 bases, with 8 bases spanning the gap. As DNA, the CDR3 is TGTGCCAGCAGCGTGGGGCTCTCTGGAAACACCATATATTTT. This sequence encodes CASSVGLSGNTIYF.

The chain carries TRBV3-1 (or the pseudogene TRBV3-2) and TRBJ2-2; a weak D match, TRBD1 (6 bases). The CDR3 length is 14 residues. V lost 4 bases and J 3 bases, leaving 9 bases between the germline ends. Germline V gives CDR1 LGHDT, CDR2 YNNKEL (reference sequence). CDR3 in DNA: TGTGCCAGCAGCCGGGGACAAGACACCGGGGAGCTGTTTTTT. Protein product: CASSRGQDTGELFF.

In DNA, the CDR3 is TGTGCCAGCAGCTTAGGGGGCGACAGGGACGCTTTCTTT. Translated: CASSLGGDRDAFF. The chain couples TRBV7-8 to TRBJ1-1; 7 bases agree with TRBD1. The CDR3 runs 13 residues. Germline V gene data show CDR1 as SGHVS and CDR2 as FQNEAQ. V trimming: 1 base; J trimming: 11 bases; junction bases outside the gene matches: 7. Full variable domain (remainder filled in from reference TRBV7-8 and TRBJ1-1): GAGVSQSPRYKVAKRGQDVALRCDPISGHVSLFWYQQALGQGPEFLTYFQNEAQLDKSGLPSDRFFAERPEGSVSTLKIQRTQQEDSAVYLCASSLGGDRDAFFGQGTRLTVV.

This chain connects TRBV27 to TRBJ1-5, with a tentative D call TRBD1 (5 bases). CDR1 is MNHEY, CDR2 SMNVEV, per germline (reference sequence). The V end was cut by 5 bases, the J end by 6 bases, with 20 bases between. The CDR3 covers 16 residues. CDR3 nucleotide sequence: TGTGCCAGCAGTAGGGTCGGTGGATCCGGGGGTCAGCCCCAGCATTTT. Its protein is CASSRVGGSGGQPQHF.

V is TRBV7-6 and J is TRBJ2-1; D may match TRBD1 or TRBD2 (5 bases each). V was pared by 5 bases and J by 7 bases, with 18 bases between. This CDR3 region has 15 residues. CDR1 is SGHVS, CDR2 FNYEAQ, per germline. CDR3 sequence: CASSLQPIRENEQFF. The CDR3 DNA reads as TGTGCCAGCAGCCTACAACCTATCAGGGAGAATGAGCAGTTCTTC.